Each of the 9 T cell receptor beta chains below was sequenced from the same sample in a study of blood T cell repertoires in COVID-19. Sequenced by immunoSEQ multiplex PCR; TCRdb stores in-frame clones only, minus some. This sample carries around 190,000 clones, around 85% of them seen once, and the ten largest clones take less than 9%. The sample comprised peripheral blood. These receptors all come from a woman in her fifties or sixties with acute or convalescent COVID-19.

This clone showed up just once. The chain is built from TRBV7-6 and TRBJ2-3; 9 bases map to TRBD2. This CDR3 is built from 16 residues. Germline loops: CDR1 SGHVS, CDR2 FNYEAQ. V was clipped by 1 base and J by 7 bases; unmatched bases: 9. The CDR3 spells CASSLVLSGRGNTQYF. The CDR3 DNA is TGTGCCAGCAGCTTAGTGCTTAGCGGGAGAGGGAATACGCAGTATTTT.

The CDR3 protein is CASSYPGYGYTF. As DNA, the CDR3 is TGTGCCAGCAGCTACCCCGGCTATGGCTACACCTTC. V gene TRBV7-9 combines with J gene TRBJ1-2; D unclear. The CDR3 has 12 amino acids. CDR1 and CDR2 (germline): SEHNR, FQNEAQ (reference sequence). Deletions cut 4 bases from V and 4 bases from J, with 7 bases between.

The CDR3 bases are TGTGCCAGTTTACGAGCGGGACCGACCTACAATGAGCAGTTCTTC. Its translation is CASLRAGPTYNEQFF. The chain couples TRBV19 to TRBJ2-1, with 7 bases fitting TRBD2. Germline loops: CDR1 LNHDA, CDR2 SQIVND (reference sequence). The junction had 9 bases not matched to a gene; V was cut back by 8 bases and J by 2 bases. The CDR3 has 15 amino acids.

In its sample, this clone was seen once. The chain carries TRBV10-3 and TRBJ2-1; the D gene is possibly TRBD2 (5 bases). Germline assignment: CDR1 ENHRY and CDR2 SYGVKD. Trimming shortened V by 3 bases and J by 0 bases, and 6 bases separated the two germline ends. The CDR3 loop spans 14 amino acids. The CDR3 DNA is TGTGCCATCAGTGAAACTAGCTCCTACAATGAGCAGTTCTTC. Translated, it gives CAISETSSYNEQFF.

The V call is TRBV11-2, the J call TRBJ2-7, with 8 positions matching TRBD2. Per germline, CDR1 SGHAT and CDR2 FQNNGV. V lost 7 bases and J lost 2; bases outside the gene matches: 7. The length of the CDR3 is 14 residues. The CDR3 loop reads CASTTTSGPYEQYF. Written as DNA, the CDR3 is TGTGCCAGCACCACCACTAGCGGTCCCTACGAGCAGTACTTC.

This chain connects TRBV6-5 to TRBJ1-5; D may be TRBD1 (5 bases). Trimming removed 6 bases from V and 2 bases from J, with 8 bases in between. CDR3 size: 13 residues. In germline, CDR1 is MNHEY, CDR2 SVGAGI. The CDR3, as DNA: TGTGCCAGCAGCGCACAGGGCAATCAGCCCCAGCATTTT. This gives the protein CASSAQGNQPQHF.

The chain combines TRBV29-1 with TRBJ2-1; 14 bases are shared with TRBD2. Unmatched junction bases numbered 6, after V lost 4 bases and J lost 4 bases. CDR1 is SQVTM and CDR2 is ANQGSEA in the germline V gene. The CDR3 has 16 amino acids. CDR3 DNA: TGCAGCGTTGTAGGAGGGACTAGCGGGAGTTACAATGAGCAGTTCTTC. Translation gives CSVVGGTSGSYNEQFF.

The chain couples TRBV6-6 to TRBJ2-2; TRBD1 matches 10 bases. J gave up 2 bases and V 5 bases, and 2 bases lay outside the gene matches. Germline lookup yields CDR1 MNHNY and CDR2 SVGAGI (reference sequence). This CDR3 contains 15 residues. The CDR3: CASSDRGRNTGELFF. CDR3 DNA sequence: TGTGCCAGCAGTGACAGGGGGCGTAACACCGGGGAGCTGTTTTTT.

V and J are TRBV28 and TRBJ2-1, with unresolved D. This CDR3 has 11 residues. Deletions cut 3 bases from V and 7 bases from J, with 4 bases between. In germline, CDR1 is MDHEN, CDR2 SYDVKM. CDR3 nucleotides: TGTGCCAGCAGTTTGTCTAATGAGCAGTTCTTC. As protein: CASSLSNEQFF.